This T cell receptor (beta chain) is from a study of regulatory T cells in long-lasting Graves disease. Overall study results and limits: Thyroid tissue went unstudied; only peripheral blood was examined. For persistent Graves' patients, TCR diversity was lower than for newly diagnosed ones.

The time point denotes: newly diagnosed GD, antithyroid drugs for less than 3 months. Construction of the TCR library relied on RNA isolated from PBMCs. Arm-PCR of CDR3 regions and iRepertoire HTBI primers were used to build TCR beta libraries. TCRdb re-derived calls from the multiplex PCR reads in MiXCR, one entry per CDR3 protein. The table lists about 610,000 distinct CDR3 sequences, around 16% of them singletons. The V and J ends lost 7 bases and 0 bases respectively, with 18 bases between them. This CDR3 has 16 amino acids. Germline V gene sequence: CDR1 SNHLY, CDR2 FYNNEI. This clonotype turned up a few times. Its antigen is undetermined. These data were likewise used in another study, on T cells in Graves' hyperthyroidism and ophthalmopathy.

The receptor was isolated from a man aged 18 to 30 with Graves disease. Sequencing was performed on peripheral blood mononuclear cells (PBMCs), taken at new diagnosis, from a patient treated with antithyroid drugs. The genes are TRBV2 and TRBJ2-5; unclear D gene. CDR3 nucleotides: TGTGCCAGCACCCGGATGGGGATCGGGTACCAAGAGACCCAGTACTTC. This translates into CASTRMGIGYQETQYF.